This is a list of T cell receptor beta chains from one sample in a study of tumor and adjacent non-tumor tissue in lung cancer. TCRdb analysed the multiplex PCR reads with MiXCR anew, one entry per CDR3 protein. The table shows 60,000 or so distinct CDR3 sequences, with around 61% occurring only once. Input material: distant non-tumor lung tissue. Every receptor here comes from a man in his 70s with non-small cell lung cancer. CDR3s include the opening cysteine and the closing phenylalanine or tryptophan. D genes are given only for firm matches. A clone size is listed for some rows: how often the clone was seen (once, few, many), or a class if it is expanded.

CDR3 protein: CASGLGRNSPLHF
CDR3 DNA: TGTGCCAGCGGCTTGGGGCGGAATTCTCCCCTCCACTTT
V gene: TRBV5-6
J gene: TRBJ1-6
clone size: -
D gene: -

CDR3 protein: CASSFRRNIEAFF
CDR3 DNA: TGTGCAAGCAGCTTCAGGAGGAACATTGAAGCTTTCTTT
V gene: TRBV11-3
J gene: TRBJ1-1
clone size: -
D gene: -

CDR3 protein: CASEKGQTLTDTQYF
CDR3 DNA: TGTGCCAGCGAAAAGGGACAGACCCTCACAGATACGCAGTATTTT
V gene: TRBV10-3
J gene: TRBJ2-3
clone size: many
D gene: TRBD1

CDR3 protein: CASSQNLGGRGRFF
CDR3 DNA: TGCGCCAGCAGCCAAAACTTAGGCGGGAGAGGTCGGTTCTTC
V gene: TRBV4-2
J gene: TRBJ2-1
clone size: -
D gene: TRBD2

CDR3 protein: CATSRDREYTQYF
CDR3 DNA: TGTGCCACCAGCCGGGACAGGGAATATACACAGTATTTT
V gene: TRBV24-1
J gene: TRBJ2-3
clone size: -
D gene: TRBD1

CDR3 protein: CASSGPGQGVNNEQFF
CDR3 DNA: TGTGCCAGCAGCGGGCCGGGACAGGGGGTCAACAATGAGCAGTTCTTC
V gene: TRBV5-4
J gene: TRBJ2-1
clone size: -
D gene: TRBD1

CDR3 protein: CVSGLGDRNYEQYF
CDR3 DNA: TGTGTCAGCGGCTTAGGAGACCGAAACTACGAGCAGTACTTC
V gene: TRBV11-2
J gene: TRBJ2-7
clone size: few
D gene: -

CDR3 protein: CASSYLLRDTETFF
CDR3 DNA: TGTGCCAGCAGTTACCTCTTGAGGGACACTGAAACTTTCTTT
V gene: TRBV6-5
J gene: TRBJ1-1
clone size: -
D gene: -

CDR3 protein: CASIGQSLQETQYF
CDR3 DNA: TGTGCCAGCATCGGACAGAGCCTCCAAGAGACCCAGTACTTC
V gene: TRBV11-2
J gene: TRBJ2-5
clone size: -
D gene: -

CDR3 protein: CASSPRHQCVAEAFF
CDR3 DNA: TGTGCCAGCAGCCCGAGACACCAGTGTGTAGCTGAAGCTTTCTTT
V gene: TRBV11-2
J gene: TRBJ1-1
clone size: -
D gene: -

CDR3 protein: CSALYPDRVHEQYF
CDR3 DNA: TGCAGTGCTTTGTACCCGGACAGGGTCCACGAGCAGTACTTC
V gene: TRBV20-1
J gene: TRBJ2-7
clone size: -
D gene: TRBD1

CDR3 protein: CACSPQGTLFAGVLFF
CDR3 DNA: TGTGCCTGCAGCCCACAGGGGACGTTGTTCGCCGGGGTGCTGTTTTTT
V gene: TRBV11-2
J gene: TRBJ2-2
clone size: -
D gene: TRBD1

CDR3 protein: CASSGANDHTGRKSYEQYF
CDR3 DNA: TGTGCCAGCAGCGGAGCGAACGACCACACAGGGAGAAAAAGTTACGAGCAGTACTTC
V gene: TRBV11-2
J gene: TRBJ2-7
clone size: medium-sized
D gene: -

CDR3 protein: CASSPGDRDAETQYF
CDR3 DNA: TGTGCCAGCAGCCCCGGGGACAGAGACGCAGAGACCCAGTACTTC
V gene: TRBV11-2
J gene: TRBJ2-5
clone size: medium-sized
D gene: TRBD1

CDR3 protein: CASSLTFTYEQYF
CDR3 DNA: TGTGCCAGCAGTTTGACATTTACCTACGAGCAGTACTTC
V gene: TRBV6-5
J gene: TRBJ2-7
clone size: many
D gene: -

CDR3 protein: CAISETGPQETKYF
CDR3 DNA: TGTGCCATCAGTGAGACAGGGCCGCAGGAGACCAAGTACTTC
V gene: TRBV10-3
J gene: TRBJ2-5
clone size: -
D gene: -

CDR3 protein: CASSAYGGTTGELFF
CDR3 DNA: TGTGCCAGTTCAGCTTATGGCGGGACGACCGGGGAGCTGTTTTTT
V gene: TRBV6-5
J gene: TRBJ2-2
clone size: few
D gene: -

CDR3 protein: CASSFNEKLFF
CDR3 DNA: TGCGCCAGCAGCTTTAATGAAAAACTGTTTTTT
V gene: TRBV5-1
J gene: TRBJ1-4
clone size: few
D gene: -

CDR3 protein: CASRLGSGADVPTF
CDR3 DNA: TGTGCCAGCAGGCTAGGCTCTGGGGCCGACGTCCCGACTTTC
V gene: TRBV5-4
J gene: TRBJ2-6
clone size: few
D gene: -